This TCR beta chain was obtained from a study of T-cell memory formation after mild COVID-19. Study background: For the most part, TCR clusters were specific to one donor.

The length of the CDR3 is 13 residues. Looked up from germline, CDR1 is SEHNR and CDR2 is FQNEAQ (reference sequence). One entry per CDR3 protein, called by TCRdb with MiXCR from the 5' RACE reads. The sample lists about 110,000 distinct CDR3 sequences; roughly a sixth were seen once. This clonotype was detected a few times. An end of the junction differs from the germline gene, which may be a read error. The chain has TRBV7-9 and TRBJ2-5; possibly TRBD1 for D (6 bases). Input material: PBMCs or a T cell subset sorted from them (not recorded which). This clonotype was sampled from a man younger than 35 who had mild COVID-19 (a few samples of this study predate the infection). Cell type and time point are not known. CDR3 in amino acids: CANSLQGRETQYF. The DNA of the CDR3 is TGTGCCAACAGCTTACAGGGCCGGGAGACCCAGTACTTC.